This T cell receptor beta chain was identified during a study of post-analysis software for immune sequencing data. The wider study: Some patients lacked subtype; others had relapsing-remitting, secondary progressive or progressive-relapsing disease.

CDR1 is MGHRA and CDR2 is YSYEKL in the germline V gene. The germline V and J ends were trimmed by 3 bases and 11 bases, with 17 bases remaining between them. This CDR3 has 15 residues. Findings of the study overall: The study found significantly lower normalized Chao1 diversity in multiple sclerosis patients than in controls. Strong co-clustering by F measure linked samples that shared a preparation batch. Several TRBV segments were more frequent in patients than controls; TRBV5-6, TRBV5-1 and TRBV20-1 belonged to this group.

Built from TCR beta cDNA, the libraries had unique molecular identifiers in them. Researchers reported roughly 510,000 cDNA molecules coming from around 1 to 9.1 million T cells. MiXCR was run by TCRdb on the PCR reads, yielding one entry per CDR3 protein. The sample contains 820,000 or so distinct CDR3 sequences, about 57% of which appear only once. This clonotype was detected only a few times. Its antigen is not identified. Material for sequencing was blood. This sequence originates from a girl aged 5-17 years with multiple sclerosis. This chain connects TRBV4-1 to TRBJ1-6; the D gene is possibly TRBD1 (6 bases). The CDR3 DNA is TGCGCCAGCAGCCAGGAACAGGGCCCAACAGCACCCCTCCACTTT. It specifies CASSQEQGPTAPLHF.